This TCR beta chain came from a study of blood T cell repertoires in COVID-19. Study-wide background: The origin of the acute and convalescent COVID-19 samples was the United States, Italy and Spain. In each case, the material was cDNA or gDNA derived from T cells, B-cell-depleted T cells, or PBMCs.

Under the authors' procedure: Scientists estimated how many nucleated cells there were by amplifying reference gene primers. TCRdb's table, derived via immunoSEQ multiplex PCR, lists solely in-frame clones and lacks some. V, J and clone size are those of that table, while D and trimming were read from the DNA. The profile shows around 230,000 clones, around four fifths of them singletons. The V gene end was trimmed by 4 bases and the J gene end by 5 bases; junction bases not matched to a gene: 8. The V gene's germline CDR1 is SGHRS and CDR2 YFSETQ. This CDR3 spans 14 amino acids. Sequenced material: peripheral blood. This TCR derives from a woman aged 70-85 years with active or convalescent COVID-19. The gene calls are TRBV5-1 and TRBJ1-2; TRBD1 aligns across 7 bases. The CDR3 DNA reads TGCGCCAGCAGCGTCACCGGGACAGATTATGGCTACACCTTC. It yields the protein CASSVTGTDYGYTF. Full variable domain (remainder filled in from reference TRBV5-1 and TRBJ1-2): KAGVTQTPRYLIKTRGQQVTLSCSPISGHRSVSWYQQTPGQGLQFLFEYFSETQRNKGNFPGRFSGRQFSNSRSEMNVSTLELGDSALYLCASSVTGTDYGYTFGSGTRLTVV.